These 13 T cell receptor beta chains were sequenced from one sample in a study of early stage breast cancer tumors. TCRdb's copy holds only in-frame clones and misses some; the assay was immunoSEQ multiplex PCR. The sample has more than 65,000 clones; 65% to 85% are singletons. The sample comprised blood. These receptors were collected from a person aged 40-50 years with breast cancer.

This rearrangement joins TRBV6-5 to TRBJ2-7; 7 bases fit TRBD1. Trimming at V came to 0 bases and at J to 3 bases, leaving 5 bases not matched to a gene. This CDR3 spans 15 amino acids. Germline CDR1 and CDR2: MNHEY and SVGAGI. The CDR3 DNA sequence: TGTGCCAGCAGTTACTCTAGGGGGCCGGACTACGAGCAGTACTTC. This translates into CASSYSRGPDYEQYF.

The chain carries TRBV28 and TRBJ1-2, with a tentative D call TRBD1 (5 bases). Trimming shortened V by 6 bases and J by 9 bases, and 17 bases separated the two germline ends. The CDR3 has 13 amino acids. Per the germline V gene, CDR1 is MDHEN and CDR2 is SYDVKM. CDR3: CASSLLAGRSYTF. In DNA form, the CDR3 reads TGTGCCAGCAGCCTGTTGGCAGGGCGAAGCTACACCTTC.

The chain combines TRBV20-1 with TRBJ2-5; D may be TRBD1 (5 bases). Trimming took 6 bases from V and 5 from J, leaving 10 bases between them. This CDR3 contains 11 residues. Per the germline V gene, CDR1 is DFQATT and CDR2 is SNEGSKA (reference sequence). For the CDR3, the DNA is TGCAGTGCAGGGAAGGGGGAGACCCAGTACTTC. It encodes CSAGKGETQYF.

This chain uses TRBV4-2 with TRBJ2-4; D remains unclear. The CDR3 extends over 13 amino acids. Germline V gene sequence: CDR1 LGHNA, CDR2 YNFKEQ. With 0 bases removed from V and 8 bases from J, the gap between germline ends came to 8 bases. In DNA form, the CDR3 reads TGTGCCAGCAGCCAAGATCTTGGATACATTCAGTACTTC. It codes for CASSQDLGYIQYF.

CDR3 in amino acids: CASSLGPPSYEQYF. The DNA of the CDR3 is TGTGCCAGCAGCTTAGGACCCCCCTCCTACGAGCAGTACTTC. This chain joins TRBV7-2 and TRBJ2-7; D ambiguous. V was shortened by 1 base and J by 0 bases, with 7 bases between the two germline ends. Germline V gene lookup returns CDR1 SGHTA and CDR2 FQGNSA. The CDR3 has 14 amino acids. The whole variable domain, remainder taken from reference TRBV7-2 and TRBJ2-7, is GAGVSQSPSNKVTEKGKDVELRCDPISGHTALYWYRQSLGQGLEFLIYFQGNSAPDKSGLPSDRFSAERTGGSVSTLTIQRTQQEDSAVYLCASSLGPPSYEQYFGPGTRLTVT.

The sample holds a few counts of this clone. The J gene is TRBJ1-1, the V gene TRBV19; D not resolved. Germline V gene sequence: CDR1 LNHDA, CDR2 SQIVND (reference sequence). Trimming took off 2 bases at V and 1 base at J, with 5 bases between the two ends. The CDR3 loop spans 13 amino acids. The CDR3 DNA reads TGTGCCAGTAGTATACGGAAGAACACTGAAGCTTTCTTT. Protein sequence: CASSIRKNTEAFF.

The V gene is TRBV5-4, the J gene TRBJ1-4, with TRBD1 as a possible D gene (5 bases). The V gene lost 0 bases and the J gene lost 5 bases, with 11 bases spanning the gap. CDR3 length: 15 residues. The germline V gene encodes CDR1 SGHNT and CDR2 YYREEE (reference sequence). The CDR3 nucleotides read TGTGCCAGCAGCTTGGTGGGGGATGCGAATGAAAAACTGTTTTTT. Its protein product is CASSLVGDANEKLFF.

In DNA, the CDR3 is TGTGCCAGCAGCTTTCCCATACTGAACACTGAAGCTTTCTTT. This translates into CASSFPILNTEAFF. The gene calls are TRBV7-9 and TRBJ1-1; the D is unclear. Trimming removed 3 bases from V and 0 bases from J, with 8 bases in between. This CDR3 spans 14 amino acids. Germline CDR1 SEHNR, CDR2 FQNEAQ (reference sequence).

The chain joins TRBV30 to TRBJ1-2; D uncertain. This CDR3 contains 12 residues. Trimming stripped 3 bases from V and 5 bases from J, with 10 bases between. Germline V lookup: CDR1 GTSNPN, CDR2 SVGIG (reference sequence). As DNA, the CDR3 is TGTGCCTGGAGCATGGACTTATATGGCTACACCTTC. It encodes CAWSMDLYGYTF.

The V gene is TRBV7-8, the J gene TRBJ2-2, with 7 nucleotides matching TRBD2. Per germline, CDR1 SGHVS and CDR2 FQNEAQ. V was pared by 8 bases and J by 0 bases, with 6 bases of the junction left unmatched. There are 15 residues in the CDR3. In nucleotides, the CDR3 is TGTGCCAGCGCCATAGCGGGCGCGAACACCGGGGAGCTGTTTTTT. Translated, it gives CASAIAGANTGELFF. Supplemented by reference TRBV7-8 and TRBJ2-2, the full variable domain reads GAGVSQSPRYKVAKRGQDVALRCDPISGHVSLFWYQQALGQGPEFLTYFQNEAQLDKSGLPSDRFFAERPEGSVSTLKIQRTQQEDSAVYLCASAIAGANTGELFFGEGSRLTVL.

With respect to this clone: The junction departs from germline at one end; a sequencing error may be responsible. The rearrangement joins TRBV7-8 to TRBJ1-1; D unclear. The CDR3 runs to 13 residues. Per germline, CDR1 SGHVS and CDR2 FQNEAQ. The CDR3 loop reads CASSLVYRTKAFF. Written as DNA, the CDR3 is TGTGCCAGCAGCTTAGTATACCGCACTAAAGCTTTCTTT. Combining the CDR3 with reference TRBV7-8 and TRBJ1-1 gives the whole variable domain GAGVSQSPRYKVAKRGQDVALRCDPISGHVSLFWYQQALGQGPEFLTYFQNEAQLDKSGLPSDRFFAERPEGSVSTLKIQRTQQEDSAVYLCASSLVYRTKAFFGQGTRLTVV.

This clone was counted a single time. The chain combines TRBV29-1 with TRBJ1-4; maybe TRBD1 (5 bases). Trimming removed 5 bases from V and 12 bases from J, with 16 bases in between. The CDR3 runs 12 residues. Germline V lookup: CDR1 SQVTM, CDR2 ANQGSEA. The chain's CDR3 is CSVRASGRELFF. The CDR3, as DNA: TGCAGCGTTAGGGCTTCCGGCAGGGAACTGTTTTTT.

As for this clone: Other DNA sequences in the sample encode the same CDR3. CDR3 protein: CASSPSSGNQPQHF. The CDR3 DNA is TGTGCCAGCTCACCGTCTAGTGGCAATCAGCCCCAGCATTTT. The chain recombines TRBV18 with TRBJ1-5; D uncertain. Germline values: CDR1 KGHSH, CDR2 LQKENI. V lost 3 bases and J lost 2, with 8 bases in between. The CDR3 extends over 14 amino acids.